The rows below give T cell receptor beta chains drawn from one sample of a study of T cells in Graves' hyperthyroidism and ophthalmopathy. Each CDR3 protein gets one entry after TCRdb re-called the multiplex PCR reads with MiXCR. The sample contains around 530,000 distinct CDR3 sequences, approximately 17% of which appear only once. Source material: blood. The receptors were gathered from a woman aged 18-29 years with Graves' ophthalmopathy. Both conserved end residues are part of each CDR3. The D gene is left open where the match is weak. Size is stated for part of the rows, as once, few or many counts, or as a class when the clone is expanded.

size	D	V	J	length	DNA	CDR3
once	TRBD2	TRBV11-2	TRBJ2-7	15	TGTGCCAGCACCCCCTGGAGCGGGAGTTTATTCGAGCAGTACTTC	CASTPWSGSLFEQYF
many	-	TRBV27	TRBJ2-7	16	TGTGCCAGCAGTTTATCTAAAGCGGAGCTGACCTACGAGCAGTACTTC	CASSLSKAELTYEQYF
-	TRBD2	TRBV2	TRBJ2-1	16	TGTGCCAGTTGCTCCCGGGTAGCGGGGACCTACAATGAGCAGTTCTTC	CASCSRVAGTYNEQFF
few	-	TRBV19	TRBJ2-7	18	TGTGCCAGTAGTCCCGCGGAGGGCTACAGGGGATCGAGCTACGAGCAGTACTTC	CASSPAEGYRGSSYEQYF
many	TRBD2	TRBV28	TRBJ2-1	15	TGTGCCAGCAGTTTATCGAGTAGCGGGCACAATGAGCAGTTCTTC	CASSLSSSGHNEQFF
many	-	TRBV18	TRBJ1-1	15	TGTGCCAGCTCACCGGGTGCACAGGGAAGCACTGAAGCTTTCTTT	CASSPGAQGSTEAFF
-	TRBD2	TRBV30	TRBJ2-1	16	TGTGCCTGGACCCAGGGGCTAGCGGGGGCCGGGAATGAGCAGTTCTTC	CAWTQGLAGAGNEQFF
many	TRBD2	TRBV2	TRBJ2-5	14	TGTGCCAGCATTCGGACTAGCGGGGGTGAGACCCAGTACTTC	CASIRTSGGETQYF
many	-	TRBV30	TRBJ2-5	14	TGTGCCTGGACCGATCCTAAGGTTGTTGAGACCCAGTACTTC	CAWTDPKVVETQYF
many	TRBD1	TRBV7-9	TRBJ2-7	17	TGTGCCAGCAGCTTGAACCCCCCGGACAGGGGAGGGGAAGAGCAGTACTTC	CASSLNPPDRGGEEQYF
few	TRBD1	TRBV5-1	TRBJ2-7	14	TGCGCCAGCAGCACCCGGACAGGGTCCTACGAGCAGTACTTC	CASSTRTGSYEQYF
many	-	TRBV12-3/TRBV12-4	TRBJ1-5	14	TGTGCCAGCACCGTGGCAGGGACCGGTCAGCCCCAGCATTTT	CASTVAGTGQPQHF
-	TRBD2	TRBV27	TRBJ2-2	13	TGTGCCAGCGGTAGCGGGACCACCGGGGAGCTGTTTTTT	CASGSGTTGELFF
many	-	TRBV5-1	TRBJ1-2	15	TGCGCCAGCAGCTTGCTGGCAGGACCTAACTATGGCTACACCTTC	CASSLLAGPNYGYTF
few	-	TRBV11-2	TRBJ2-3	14	TGTGCCAGCAGCTTAGAGGGGACCCGAGATACGCAGTATTTT	CASSLEGTRDTQYF
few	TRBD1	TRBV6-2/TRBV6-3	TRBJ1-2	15	TGTGCCAGCAGTGGGGGACAGGGGACTAACTATGGCTACACCTTC	CASSGGQGTNYGYTF
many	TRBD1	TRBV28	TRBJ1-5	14	TGTGCCAGCACTTGGGACAGCAGGGTTAAGCCCCAGCATTTT	CASTWDSRVKPQHF
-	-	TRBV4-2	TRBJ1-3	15	TGTGCCAGCAGTCCGAGAGGGGGAACTGGAAACACCATATATTTT	CASSPRGGTGNTIYF
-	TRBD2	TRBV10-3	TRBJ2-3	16	TGTGCCATCAGTGAGGGACTAGCCCCTCAGGGGAATACGCAGTATTTT	CAISEGLAPQGNTQYF
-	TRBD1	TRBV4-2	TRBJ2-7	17	TGTGCCAGCAGCCAAGACGCTACCGGGACAGGGATGAACGAGCAGTACTTC	CASSQDATGTGMNEQYF
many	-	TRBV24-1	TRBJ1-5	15	TGTGCCACCAGTGATGGGGGGGTTGGAAATCAGCCCCAGCATTTT	CATSDGGVGNQPQHF
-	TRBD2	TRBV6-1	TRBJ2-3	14	TGTGCCAGCTTCCGGGGGGATTTATCAGATACGCAGTATTTT	CASFRGDLSDTQYF
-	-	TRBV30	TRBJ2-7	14	TGTGCCTGGACCCCCGGGACACCGGGATGCGAGCAGTACTTC	CAWTPGTPGCEQYF
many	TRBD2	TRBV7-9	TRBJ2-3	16	TGTGCCAGCAGCGCCGGGACTAGCGGGGTAACAGATACGCAGTATTTT	CASSAGTSGVTDTQYF